Reported below is one TCR beta chain. Its specificity is not known. The sample comes from a study of PD-1 blockade in classical Hodgkin lymphoma. Whole-study findings and limits: What drove the repertoire differences, possibly disease activity or prior therapy, has not been defined. Newly diagnosed patients were reported to start with lower TCR diversity than healthy donors.

The table came from immunoSEQ multiplex PCR; TCRdb's copy has only in-frame clones and leaves some out. The table has around 29,000 clones, 89% seen once. Time point noted: newly diagnosed, previously untreated cHL patient sample. Out of thawed PBMCs, magnetic negative selection purified CD4+ T cells. Comparison came from newly diagnosed, untreated classical Hodgkin lymphoma PBMCs. The CDR3 runs 15 residues. The V segment lost 5 bases and the J segment 5 bases; nucleotides outside the gene matches: 9. CDR1 LNHDA and CDR2 SQIVND come from the germline V gene (reference sequence). Sequencing was carried out using CD4+ T cells from blood. The sequence was obtained from a human donor with classical Hodgkin lymphoma. V gene TRBV19 combines with J gene TRBJ2-1; TRBD1 agrees at 7 bases. The CDR3 reads CASSPRGNTDNEQFF. In DNA, the CDR3 is TGTGCCAGTAGTCCCAGGGGGAATACGGACAATGAGCAGTTCTTC.